The next 3 T cell receptor beta chains were all read from a single sample in a study of blood T cells in healthy people across ages. Together with a sample-barcoded 5' primer, a J-beta primer mix was included in a second PCR lasting roughly 7 to 11 cycles. TCRdb fed the 5' RACE reads into MiXCR, producing one record per CDR3 protein. Among some 930,000 distinct CDR3 sequences listed, 25% to 35% were seen once. These data also formed part of another study, on T cells of mothers and their children.

The sequencing sample was made of blood. These receptors were collected from a woman aged 40 to 50 in good health.

Concerning this clonotype: A much larger clone differs by one base, so this may be a read error. This chain joins TRBV6-6 and TRBJ2-1, with a weak D call TRBD1 (5 bases). Germline V lookup: CDR1 MNHNY, CDR2 SVGAGI (reference sequence). The CDR3 is 14 amino acids. The CDR3 sequence is CASSPDSRDNAQFF. In DNA, the CDR3 is TGTGCCAGCAGTCCCGACAGCCGCGACAATGCGCAGTTCTTC.

With regard to this clonotype: The CDR3 end shows no conserved phenylalanine or tryptophan, and so a read error is likely. The CDR3 is CSASYYRGLGQPQHL. CDR3 DNA: TGCAGTGCTAGTTATTACAGGGGGCTGGGTCAGCCCCAGCATTTG. V is TRBV20-1 and J is TRBJ1-5, with TRBD1 identical over 9 bases. After removal of 3 bases from V and 6 bases from J, the junction contained 9 bases not matched to a gene. The germline V gene has CDR1 DFQATT and CDR2 SNEGSKA (reference sequence). The CDR3 runs 15 residues.

This clonotype was observed a handful of times. The chain recombines TRBV20-1 with TRBJ2-2, with 7 bases fitting TRBD1. Germline CDR1 and CDR2: DFQATT and SNEGSKA (reference sequence). Trimming at V came to 4 bases and at J to 5 bases, leaving 7 bases not matched to a gene. This CDR3 has 14 residues. This CDR3 reads CSAIEGGATGELFF. The CDR3 bases are TGCAGTGCTATCGAAGGGGGCGCTACCGGGGAGCTGTTTTTT.